This T cell receptor (beta chain) was recovered during a study of T cell responses to AZD1222 COVID-19 vaccine. Measured with immunoSEQ multiplex PCR; TCRdb has only the in-frame clones, and not every one. The sample has around 110,000 clones; approximately 83% are singletons. In germline, CDR1 is LGHDT, CDR2 YNNKEL (reference sequence). Trimming left V 3 bases short and J 0 bases short, with 3 bases between. CDR3 size: 12 residues. A note on this clone: Its antigen is currently unknown.

Whole-study results and caveats: Seropositive status at baseline applied to only 6 or 7 AZD1222 recipients.

The V gene is TRBV3-1 (or the pseudogene TRBV3-2), the J gene TRBJ2-7; no firm D call. The material was peripheral blood, obtained on day 0 of MenACWY control vaccination. The sequence was obtained from an adult in good health. The CDR3 spells CASSHASYEQYF. DNA of the CDR3: TGTGCCAGCAGCCATGCCTCCTACGAGCAGTACTTC.